The following is a TCR beta chain sequence with its context. The antigen is undetermined. This entry comes from a study of a mutant IDH1 vaccine in newly diagnosed glioma. Study information: The first vaccination came 4-6 weeks after radiotherapy alone, or with temozolomide cycles. Prior therapy was radiotherapy, temozolomide, or both; most received both. Treated patients comprised around 62% males and approximately 38% females, mean age 40.4 years. Overall study findings and caveats: 80% to 95% of patients showed vaccine-induced immune responses across multiple MHC alleles.

Time point given: week 47, end of study. Vaccine doses each comprised 300 ug of mutant IDH1 20-mer peptide, with topical imiquimod. The assay was immunoSEQ multiplex PCR, and TCRdb's table has in-frame clones only and misses some. The data contain roughly 86,000 clones, 75% to 85% of them singletons. The CDR3 covers 15 residues. Germline V CDR1 and CDR2: SGHTA, FQGTGA. After removal of 5 bases from V and 7 bases from J, the junction contained 10 bases not matched to a gene. The sequenced sample was PBMCs, obtained from a glioma patient whose treatment included an IDH1 peptide vaccine. This TCR derives from a man aged 40-55 years with glioma. The chain joins TRBV7-3 to TRBJ1-2, with TRBD1 matching 10 bases. The CDR3 is CASSLSGQGLSGYTF. CDR3 nucleotide sequence: TGTGCCAGCAGCCTATCGGGACAGGGGTTAAGTGGCTACACCTTC.